These 13 T cell receptor beta chains came from one sample sequenced in a study of CD4 T cells in relation to SARS-CoV-2 and coronaviruses. Unexposed donor CD4+ T cells date from about 2011-2018, before the COVID-19 pandemic. Assay used: immunoSEQ multiplex PCR; TCRdb lists only in-frame clones, some missing. The repertoire holds just under 65,000 clones, with over 90% as singletons. The sequenced material came from naive CD4+ T cells from PBMCs. Documented subset: naive CD4+ T cells isolated by negative enrichment. All receptors derive from a human donor in good health.

This clone was seen a single time. The chain has TRBV5-1 and TRBJ1-1; D uncertain. This CDR3 is 15 amino acids long. Germline loops: CDR1 SGHRS, CDR2 YFSETQ. V lost 3 bases and J lost 3, with 15 bases in between. CDR3 nucleotides: TGCGCCAGCAGCTCCCCCGCGGGGAGGGACACTGAAGCTTTCTTT. This gives the protein CASSSPAGRDTEAFF.

This chain joins TRBV5-1 and TRBJ2-3; no definite D call. The CDR3 has 12 amino acids. Germline CDR1 and CDR2: SGHRS and YFSETQ. Trimming removed 4 bases from V and 2 bases from J, with 5 bases in between. The CDR3 DNA sequence: TGCGCCAGCAGCCAAAACACAGATACGCAGTATTTT. This codes for CASSQNTDTQYF.

V and J are TRBV5-1 and TRBJ2-3; D unresolved. V was clipped by 4 bases and J by 2 bases, with 8 bases between them. Germline V CDR1 and CDR2: SGHRS, YFSETQ. The CDR3 loop spans 13 amino acids. The CDR3 loop is CASSTDHTDTQYF. DNA of the CDR3: TGCGCCAGCAGCACGGACCACACAGATACGCAGTATTTT.

The chain is built from TRBV28 and TRBJ2-3; 11 nucleotides agree with TRBD2. This CDR3 is built from 17 residues. The germline CDR1 and CDR2 sequences are MDHEN and SYDVKM. V lost 3 bases to trimming and J lost 7 bases; unmatched junction nucleotides: 12. CDR3: CASSFRTSGSGWHTQYF. CDR3 DNA sequence: TGTGCCAGCAGTTTCCGCACTAGCGGGAGTGGTTGGCATACGCAGTATTTT.

The chain is built from TRBV6-5 and TRBJ1-4, with TRBD1 matching over 9 bases. The CDR3 consists of 16 residues. V dropped 4 bases and J dropped 8; count of bases not matched to a gene: 11. The germline V gene has CDR1 MNHEY and CDR2 SVGAGI. CDR3 residues: CASSSNPGQGNEKLFF. The CDR3 region has the DNA TGTGCCAGCAGTTCAAATCCGGGACAGGGAAACGAAAAACTGTTTTTT.

The chain joins TRBV10-3 to TRBJ2-1; D is unclear. The length of the CDR3 is 17 residues. Looked up from germline, CDR1 is ENHRY and CDR2 is SYGVKD. V was cut by 0 bases and J by 5 bases, with 17 bases left in between. This CDR3 reads CAISESVVIQENNEQFF. As DNA, the CDR3 is TGTGCCATCAGTGAGTCGGTAGTAATCCAGGAGAACAATGAGCAGTTCTTC.

The V call is TRBV6-5, the J call TRBJ2-2, with D perhaps TRBD1 (5 bases). V lost 6 bases and J lost 7, with 18 bases in between. This CDR3 contains 15 residues. CDR1 and CDR2 (germline): MNHEY, SVGAGI. CDR3: CASSRFQPRGGELFF. The DNA for the CDR3 is TGTGCCAGCAGCCGATTCCAACCAAGGGGCGGGGAGCTGTTTTTT.

The rearrangement uses TRBV25-1 and TRBJ1-1, with 11 bases lining up with TRBD1. Germline V gene sequence: CDR1 MGHDK, CDR2 SYGVNS. J lost 5 bases, V lost 3 bases, and 5 bases had no gene match. The length of the CDR3 is 15 residues. The CDR3 here is CASSDTDRGQTEAFF. In DNA, the CDR3 is TGTGCCAGCAGTGATACGGACAGGGGGCAGACTGAAGCTTTCTTT. Based on the CDR3 plus reference TRBV25-1 and TRBJ1-1, the full variable domain is EADIYQTPRYLVIGTGKKITLECSQTMGHDKMYWYQQDPGMELHLIHYSYGVNSTEKGDLSSESTVSRIRTEHFPLTLESARPSHTSQYLCASSDTDRGQTEAFFGQGTRLTVV.

This sequence joins TRBV2 and TRBJ2-7; the match to TRBD1 covers 12 bases. Germline V lookup: CDR1 SNHLY, CDR2 FYNNEI. The trim removed 8 bases at V and 2 bases at J, leaving 4 bases unmatched. The CDR3 has 14 amino acids. Here the CDR3 reads CASGTGGRPYEQYF. CDR3 bases: TGTGCCAGCGGGACAGGGGGCAGACCCTACGAGCAGTACTTC.

This clone was found once. The V call is TRBV3-1 (or the pseudogene TRBV3-2), the J call TRBJ2-3; D unclear. The germline V gene encodes CDR1 LGHDT and CDR2 YNNKEL (reference sequence). CDR3 length: 16 amino acids. The V end was cut by 4 bases, the J end by 4 bases, with 18 bases between. The DNA of the CDR3 is TGTGCCAGCAGCCTCCTCGGGTCCAAGGTTGCAGATACGCAGTATTTT. Its translation is CASSLLGSKVADTQYF.

This clone is a singleton in its sample. The chain employs TRBV27 and TRBJ1-5, with TRBD1 matching over 10 bases. Trimming at V came to 6 bases and at J to 5 bases, leaving 4 bases not matched to a gene. Germline lookup yields CDR1 MNHEY and CDR2 SMNVEV (reference sequence). This CDR3 spans 14 amino acids. The CDR3 bases are TGTGCCAGCAGCGTGGGACAGGGGTATCAGCCCCAGCATTTT. Translating it yields CASSVGQGYQPQHF.

A single count supports this clone. The rearrangement links TRBV28 to TRBJ2-3; 9 nucleotides align to TRBD1. Germline assignment: CDR1 MDHEN and CDR2 SYDVKM. The CDR3 has 16 residues. The junction had 12 bases not matched to a gene; V was cut back by 7 bases and J by 4 bases. The DNA of the CDR3 is TGTGCCAGCAAGAGACAGGGGGTAAGGGTTGCAGATACGCAGTATTTT. Translating it yields CASKRQGVRVADTQYF. Supplemented by reference TRBV28 and TRBJ2-3, the full variable domain reads DVKVTQSSRYLVKRTGEKVFLECVQDMDHENMFWYRQDPGLGLRLIYFSYDVKMKEKGDIPEGYSVSREKKERFSLILESASTNQTSMYLCASKRQGVRVADTQYFGPGTRLTVL.

The V gene is TRBV24-1, the J gene TRBJ2-3; 8 bases map to TRBD2. Germline CDR1 and CDR2: KGHDR and SFDVKD. V lost 1 base and J lost 0; bases outside the gene matches: 2. This CDR3 is built from 16 residues. CDR3 protein: CATSDFTSGSTDTQYF. CDR3 DNA: TGTGCCACCAGTGATTTTACTAGCGGTAGCACAGATACGCAGTATTTT.